A selection of T cell receptor beta chains follows, all from one sample in a study of response to subunit inactivated influenza vaccine. One entry per CDR3 protein, called by TCRdb with MiXCR from the RT-PCR reads. The data show some 600,000 distinct CDR3 sequences, with around 13% seen just once and 7.6% held by the top ten. The material was PBMCs from blood, obtained less than 15 days before vaccination. These receptors were collected from a middle-aged man who received an inactivated influenza vaccine. Both conserved end residues are part of each CDR3. D genes are given only for firm matches. Clone size is not always given. Where it is, it says once, few, many or a class for expanded clones.

d_call: TRBD1
clone_size: -
j_call: TRBJ2-5
v_call: TRBV2
cdr3_aa: CASAQDRGWAQYF
cdr3_nt: TGTGCCAGCGCCCAAGACAGGGGATGGGCCCAGTACTTC

d_call: TRBD1
clone_size: few
j_call: TRBJ2-2
v_call: TRBV6-2/TRBV6-3
cdr3_aa: CASSMLRDSGGELFF
cdr3_nt: TGTGCCAGCAGTATGCTCCGGGACAGTGGCGGGGAGCTGTTTTTT

d_call: -
clone_size: few
j_call: TRBJ2-5
v_call: TRBV12-3/TRBV12-4
cdr3_aa: CASRRPQETQYF
cdr3_nt: TGTGCCAGCAGGCGACCCCAAGAGACCCAGTACTTC

d_call: -
clone_size: -
j_call: TRBJ1-4
v_call: TRBV15
cdr3_aa: CATSRGVREKLFF
cdr3_nt: TGTGCCACCAGCAGGGGGGTGCGAGAAAAACTGTTTTTT

d_call: -
clone_size: few
j_call: TRBJ2-7
v_call: TRBV7-2
cdr3_aa: CASSLSLADYEQYF
cdr3_nt: TGTGCCAGCAGCTTAAGTCTGGCCGACTACGAGCAGTACTTC

d_call: TRBD1
clone_size: -
j_call: TRBJ2-1
v_call: TRBV20-1
cdr3_aa: CSATPRTGIYNEQFF
cdr3_nt: TGCAGTGCTACTCCCCGGACAGGGATTTACAATGAGCAGTTCTTC

d_call: TRBD1
clone_size: many
j_call: TRBJ2-3
v_call: TRBV27
cdr3_aa: CASSLRGQSTDTQYF
cdr3_nt: TGTGCCAGCAGTCTCAGGGGGCAAAGCACAGATACGCAGTATTTT

d_call: -
clone_size: few
j_call: TRBJ1-4
v_call: TRBV6-5
cdr3_aa: CASSPRGSEKLFF
cdr3_nt: TGTGCCAGCAGCCCTAGGGGAAGTGAAAAACTGTTTTTT

d_call: -
clone_size: -
j_call: TRBJ2-7
v_call: TRBV5-5
cdr3_aa: CASSLLGRPSYEQYF
cdr3_nt: TGTGCCAGCAGCTTGTTGGGGCGACCGTCCTACGAGCAGTACTTC

d_call: -
clone_size: -
j_call: TRBJ1-1
v_call: TRBV5-1
cdr3_aa: CASSIETGTEAFF
cdr3_nt: TGCGCCAGCAGCATCGAGACCGGGACTGAAGCTTTCTTT

d_call: TRBD1
clone_size: few
j_call: TRBJ2-2
v_call: TRBV5-1
cdr3_aa: CASSLTGENTGELFF
cdr3_nt: TGCGCCAGCAGTCTCACAGGGGAGAACACCGGGGAGCTGTTTTTT

d_call: -
clone_size: few
j_call: TRBJ2-7
v_call: TRBV20-1
cdr3_aa: CSASGRISYEQYF
cdr3_nt: TGCAGTGCTAGCGGACGGATCTCCTACGAGCAGTACTTC

d_call: TRBD2
clone_size: few
j_call: TRBJ2-1
v_call: TRBV9
cdr3_aa: CASSPQLAGGNEQFF
cdr3_nt: TGTGCCAGCAGCCCCCAGCTAGCGGGAGGGAATGAGCAGTTCTTC

d_call: -
clone_size: few
j_call: TRBJ1-1
v_call: TRBV29-1
cdr3_aa: CIGVSVTEAFF
cdr3_nt: TGCATCGGAGTTTCGGTCACTGAAGCTTTCTTT

d_call: -
clone_size: once
j_call: TRBJ2-1
v_call: TRBV24-1
cdr3_aa: CATSDVVGRNEQFF
cdr3_nt: TGTGCCACCAGTGATGTGGTCGGTAGGAATGAGCAGTTCTTC

d_call: -
clone_size: -
j_call: TRBJ2-1
v_call: TRBV29-1
cdr3_aa: CSVEVARASGEQFF
cdr3_nt: TGCAGCGTTGAGGTTGCAAGGGCCTCGGGTGAGCAGTTCTTC

d_call: TRBD2
clone_size: -
j_call: TRBJ2-1
v_call: TRBV5-4
cdr3_aa: CASSLGGGRRNNEQFF
cdr3_nt: TGTGCCAGCAGCCTTGGGGGGGGGAGGCGTAACAATGAGCAGTTCTTC

d_call: TRBD1
clone_size: few
j_call: TRBJ2-3
v_call: TRBV20-1
cdr3_aa: CSGRKTGGLDTQYF
cdr3_nt: TGCAGTGGGAGGAAGACAGGGGGCCTGGATACGCAGTATTTT

d_call: TRBD1
clone_size: few
j_call: TRBJ2-1
v_call: TRBV5-4
cdr3_aa: CASSRTGDGEQFF
cdr3_nt: TGTGCCAGCAGCCGGACAGGGGATGGCGAGCAGTTCTTC

d_call: TRBD1
clone_size: -
j_call: TRBJ1-1
v_call: TRBV20-1
cdr3_aa: CSARQGAVEAFF
cdr3_nt: TGCAGTGCTAGGCAGGGGGCGGTTGAAGCTTTCTTT

d_call: -
clone_size: -
j_call: TRBJ2-1
v_call: TRBV20-1
cdr3_aa: CSALDGRSNEQFF
cdr3_nt: TGCAGTGCCCTCGATGGGCGGAGTAATGAGCAGTTCTTC

d_call: TRBD2
clone_size: -
j_call: TRBJ2-3
v_call: TRBV4-3
cdr3_aa: CASSQAPSGRVDTQYF
cdr3_nt: TGCGCCAGCAGCCAAGCCCCGAGCGGGAGGGTAGATACGCAGTATTTT

d_call: -
clone_size: -
j_call: TRBJ2-6
v_call: TRBV4-3
cdr3_aa: CASSHEFFGANVLTF
cdr3_nt: TGCGCCAGCAGCCATGAATTTTTTGGGGCCAACGTCCTGACTTTC

d_call: -
clone_size: -
j_call: TRBJ1-1
v_call: TRBV6-5
cdr3_aa: CASRYIGGTEAFF
cdr3_nt: TGTGCCAGCAGGTACATTGGGGGCACTGAAGCTTTCTTT

d_call: -
clone_size: -
j_call: TRBJ2-1
v_call: TRBV16
cdr3_aa: CASSQVGSEVSCNEQFF
cdr3_nt: TGTGCCAGCAGCCAAGTGGGGTCGGAAGTGTCCTGCAATGAGCAGTTCTTC

d_call: TRBD2
clone_size: -
j_call: TRBJ2-7
v_call: TRBV12-3/TRBV12-4
cdr3_aa: CASSWAWGGYEQYF
cdr3_nt: TGTGCCAGCAGCTGGGCCTGGGGGGGCTACGAGCAGTACTTC

d_call: TRBD1
clone_size: few
j_call: TRBJ2-7
v_call: TRBV7-2
cdr3_aa: CASSRGTGVPYEQYF
cdr3_nt: TGTGCCAGCAGCCGTGGGACAGGGGTACCCTACGAGCAGTACTTC

d_call: -
clone_size: -
j_call: TRBJ1-1
v_call: TRBV28
cdr3_aa: CASSLGGPGTEAFF
cdr3_nt: TGTGCCAGCAGTTTAGGGGGCCCAGGGACTGAAGCTTTCTTT

d_call: -
clone_size: -
j_call: TRBJ2-7
v_call: TRBV20-1
cdr3_aa: CSAREAPQQYF
cdr3_nt: TGCAGTGCTAGAGAGGCCCCCCAGCAGTACTTC

d_call: -
clone_size: few
j_call: TRBJ2-7
v_call: TRBV29-1
cdr3_aa: CSVVVLGVAYEQYF
cdr3_nt: TGCAGCGTCGTCGTGTTAGGGGTAGCCTACGAGCAGTACTTC

d_call: TRBD1
clone_size: -
j_call: TRBJ2-1
v_call: TRBV24-1
cdr3_aa: CATSDPGTGDHNEQFF
cdr3_nt: TGTGCCACCAGTGATCCCGGGACAGGGGACCACAATGAGCAGTTCTTC

d_call: -
clone_size: many
j_call: TRBJ2-7
v_call: TRBV24-1
cdr3_aa: CATSDFGYEQYF
cdr3_nt: TGTGCCACCAGTGATTTTGGCTACGAGCAGTACTTC

d_call: -
clone_size: -
j_call: TRBJ2-2
v_call: TRBV11-2
cdr3_aa: CASSSPAGVPGELFF
cdr3_nt: TGTGCCAGCAGCTCACCCGCAGGGGTTCCCGGGGAGCTGTTTTTT

d_call: -
clone_size: many
j_call: TRBJ2-3
v_call: TRBV6-1
cdr3_aa: CASSLSRTRTDTQYF
cdr3_nt: TGTGCCAGCAGTCTATCACGGACCCGCACAGATACGCAGTATTTT

d_call: -
clone_size: few
j_call: TRBJ1-6
v_call: TRBV20-1
cdr3_aa: CSAGGESSYNSPLHF
cdr3_nt: TGCAGTGCCGGCGGTGAGAGCTCCTATAATTCACCCCTCCACTTT

d_call: -
clone_size: once
j_call: TRBJ2-2
v_call: TRBV2
cdr3_aa: CASSVRGGFTGELFF
cdr3_nt: TGTGCCAGCAGTGTTAGAGGGGGTTTCACCGGGGAGCTGTTTTTT

d_call: -
clone_size: -
j_call: TRBJ2-2
v_call: TRBV11-2
cdr3_aa: CASSLGHADHMAGELFF
cdr3_nt: TGTGCCAGCAGCCTAGGACATGCGGATCACATGGCCGGGGAGCTGTTTTTT

d_call: -
clone_size: -
j_call: TRBJ2-7
v_call: TRBV6-1
cdr3_aa: CASTLNGDPTYEQYF
cdr3_nt: TGTGCCAGCACCCTGAATGGGGATCCAACCTACGAGCAGTACTTC

d_call: TRBD2
clone_size: few
j_call: TRBJ2-5
v_call: TRBV5-1
cdr3_aa: CASRIGTSGRQGQETQYF
cdr3_nt: TGCGCCAGCAGGATAGGGACTAGCGGGAGGCAAGGGCAAGAGACCCAGTACTTC

d_call: TRBD1
clone_size: few
j_call: TRBJ2-1
v_call: TRBV15
cdr3_aa: CATSRDPRQGTYNEQFF
cdr3_nt: TGTGCCACCAGCAGAGATCCCCGACAGGGTACCTACAATGAGCAGTTCTTC

d_call: TRBD1
clone_size: few
j_call: TRBJ2-2
v_call: TRBV6-1
cdr3_aa: CASSPQGAYTGELFF
cdr3_nt: TGTGCCAGCAGCCCCCAGGGGGCATACACCGGGGAGCTGTTTTTT

d_call: -
clone_size: -
j_call: TRBJ2-1
v_call: TRBV12-3/TRBV12-4
cdr3_aa: CASRDPQGQPVSSYNEQFF
cdr3_nt: TGTGCCAGCAGAGATCCTCAGGGACAACCGGTTAGCTCCTACAATGAGCAGTTCTTC

d_call: -
clone_size: many
j_call: TRBJ1-2
v_call: TRBV7-9
cdr3_aa: CASSSPGAIYGYTF
cdr3_nt: TGTGCCAGCAGCTCACCGGGGGCGATCTATGGCTACACCTTC

d_call: TRBD2
clone_size: many
j_call: TRBJ2-1
v_call: TRBV20-1
cdr3_aa: CSARVLAGGPVNEQFF
cdr3_nt: TGCAGTGCTAGAGTTCTAGCGGGGGGGCCGGTAAATGAGCAGTTCTTC

d_call: -
clone_size: -
j_call: TRBJ2-7
v_call: TRBV20-1
cdr3_aa: CSAKNRDAASEQYF
cdr3_nt: TGCAGTGCGAAAAACCGGGACGCGGCGTCCGAGCAGTACTTC

d_call: TRBD2
clone_size: -
j_call: TRBJ2-2
v_call: TRBV12-3/TRBV12-4
cdr3_aa: CASSLMGGTGELFF
cdr3_nt: TGTGCCAGCAGCCTCATGGGGGGGACCGGGGAGCTGTTTTTT

d_call: -
clone_size: many
j_call: TRBJ2-1
v_call: TRBV29-1
cdr3_aa: CSVGTSYNEQFF
cdr3_nt: TGCAGCGTTGGGACTTCCTACAATGAGCAGTTCTTC

d_call: -
clone_size: -
j_call: TRBJ2-3
v_call: TRBV7-2
cdr3_aa: CASSPGEGDTQYF
cdr3_nt: TGTGCCAGCAGCCCCGGGGAAGGAGATACGCAGTATTTT

d_call: -
clone_size: few
j_call: TRBJ1-5
v_call: TRBV5-1
cdr3_aa: CASSTSGTDSNQPQHF
cdr3_nt: TGCGCCAGCAGCACATCCGGGACGGATAGCAATCAGCCCCAGCATTTT

d_call: -
clone_size: -
j_call: TRBJ2-1
v_call: TRBV4-2
cdr3_aa: CASAGQTMNNEQFF
cdr3_nt: TGTGCCAGCGCCGGACAGACGATGAACAATGAGCAGTTCTTC

d_call: TRBD1
clone_size: -
j_call: TRBJ1-2
v_call: TRBV20-1
cdr3_aa: CSASRGQGYGYTF
cdr3_nt: TGCAGTGCCAGCCGGGGACAGGGATATGGCTACACCTTC

d_call: -
clone_size: -
j_call: TRBJ1-3
v_call: TRBV7-6
cdr3_aa: CASSSATYSTGNTIYF
cdr3_nt: TGTGCCAGCAGCTCCGCCACCTACAGTACTGGAAACACCATATATTTT

d_call: -
clone_size: -
j_call: TRBJ1-1
v_call: TRBV29-1
cdr3_aa: CSVTLEGGKNTEAFF
cdr3_nt: TGCAGCGTTACCCTTGAGGGTGGGAAGAACACTGAAGCTTTCTTT